This passage covers 24 T cell receptor beta chains from one sample sequenced in a study of T cells in women clearing cervical HPV infection. Measured with immunoSEQ multiplex PCR; TCRdb has only the in-frame clones, and not every one. The table lists approximately 44,000 clones. Sequenced material: blood buffy coat. These TCRs come from a woman between 18 and 70 years old with a cervical HPV16 infection that either progressed to CIN3+ or cleared (not recorded which).

Details on this clone: The read terminates 3 residues ahead of where the CDR3 ends, so the germline J gene completes it. The rearrangement links TRBV7-9 to TRBJ2-7, with 7 bases matching TRBD2. Germline assignment: CDR1 SEHNR and CDR2 FQNEAQ (reference sequence). This CDR3 has 13 residues. With V trimmed by 6 bases and J by 3 bases, 5 bases remained unmatched. The CDR3: CASRSTGGYEQYF. The sequenced part of the CDR3 DNA is TGTGCCAGCAGATCGACGGGGGGCTACGAG.

Concerning this clone itself: Sequencing ends 3 residues short of the CDR3 end; the germline J gene provides the rest. The rearrangement joins TRBV20-1 to TRBJ2-2; a weak D match, TRBD2 (5 bases). CDR1 is DFQATT and CDR2 is SNEGSKA in the germline V gene (reference sequence). Trimming cost V 0 bases and J 3 bases, with 14 bases left between them. The length of the CDR3 is 16 residues. CDR3 residues: CSAREALALDTGELFF. CDR3 bases read: TGCAGTGCTAGAGAAGCCCTAGCTCTGGACACCGGGGAG.

As to this clone: The CDR3 extends 3 residues past the end of the read, so its final part is completed from the germline J gene. The chain couples TRBV13 to TRBJ2-7; D is ambiguous. The CDR3 is made up of 16 amino acids. Germline-derived CDR1 and CDR2 are PRHDT and FYEKMQ (reference sequence). Trimming removed 0 bases at V and 6 bases at J, with 18 bases between. CDR3 DNA (partial): TGTGCCAGCAGCTTAGGGCTTCGCCTCCCCTGGGCCGAG. Translated: CASSLGLRLPWAE. The entire CDR3 is CASSLGLRLPWAEQYF.

About this clone: The read ends 3 residues before the CDR3 terminus; that terminus is restored from the germline J gene. The chain recombines TRBV20-1 with TRBJ1-1; 8 positions agree with TRBD1. The CDR3 loop spans 15 amino acids. Germline trimming cut 3 bases from V and 5 bases from J; bases unmatched to any gene: 11. Germline CDR1 and CDR2: DFQATT and SNEGSKA (reference sequence). Partial CDR3 DNA: TGCAGTGCTAGGGCCGGGACAGGCATTGCTACTGAA. It encodes CSARAGTGIATE. The full CDR3 sequence reads CSARAGTGIATEAFF.

A note on this clone: The read terminates 3 residues ahead of where the CDR3 ends, so the germline J gene completes it. The chain links TRBV7-3 to TRBJ1-4; tentatively, D is TRBD1 (6 bases). Looked up from germline, CDR1 is SGHTA and CDR2 is FQGTGA. The length of the CDR3 is 16 residues. The CDR3 here is CASSQRGGPGANVLFF. The part of the CDR3 DNA that was read is TGTGCCAGCAGCCAAAGGGGGGGGCCCGGGGCCAACGTA.

With regard to this clone: Read sequence stops 3 residues before the CDR3 end, and the germline J gene provides the missing end. The rearrangement links TRBV5-6 to TRBJ1-6, with D hard to call. Germline V CDR1 and CDR2: SGHDT, YYEEEE. This CDR3 is 13 amino acids long. The CDR3 here is CASSSEGQRPLHF. CDR3 bases read: TGTGCCAGCAGCTCCGAAGGGCAAAGGCCC.

With respect to this clone: The read stops 3 residues short of the end of the CDR3; the missing end is completed from the germline J gene. The V call is TRBV6-2 or TRBV6-3, the J call TRBJ2-5, with D hard to call. Trimming stripped 6 bases from V and 7 bases from J, with 15 bases between. CDR3 size: 13 residues. The germline CDR1 and CDR2 sequences are MNHEY and SVGEGT. CDR3 loop: CASSSDSLGTQYF. The CDR3 bases that were read are TGTGCCAGCAGCTCTGACTCCCTCGGGACC.

Of note for this clone: With the read ending 3 residues before the CDR3 end, the germline J gene is used to fill in that end. The chain carries TRBV19 and TRBJ1-1, with a weak D call TRBD1 (6 bases). The CDR3 runs to 14 residues. The V and J ends lost 6 bases and 6 bases respectively, with 17 bases between them. Germline CDR1 LNHDA, CDR2 SQIVND (reference sequence). The sequenced part of the CDR3 DNA is TGTGCCAGTAGATATGCGGGGGCGCGGCCTGAA. It specifies CASRYAGARPE. The complete CDR3 protein is CASRYAGARPEAFF.

A remark on this clone: The read halts 3 residues ahead of the CDR3 end, with the missing end drawn from the germline J gene. This chain uses TRBV7-2 with TRBJ2-3; D is unresolved. Trimming took 2 bases from V and 0 from J, leaving 9 bases between them. This CDR3 contains 15 residues. CDR1 is SGHTA and CDR2 is FQGNSA in the germline V gene. Incomplete CDR3 DNA: TGTGCCAGCAGCTTACGGTTCTCCAGCACAGATACG. This translates into CASSLRFSSTDT. The CDR3 in its entirety is CASSLRFSSTDTQYF.

On this clone: The missing CDR3 end, 3 residues past where the read stops, is filled in from the germline J gene. The chain uses TRBV2 and TRBJ1-1, with 10 bases matching TRBD1. J was trimmed by 0 bases and V by 6 bases; bases with no gene match: 7. This CDR3 has 16 residues. Germline V gives CDR1 SNHLY, CDR2 FYNNEI. This CDR3 reads CASRIGQGGMNTEAFF. The CDR3 bases that were read are TGTGCCAGCAGGATCGGACAGGGGGGCATGAACACTGAA.

As concerns this clone: The read falls 3 residues short of the CDR3 end, and the missing part is taken from the germline J gene. V gene TRBV7-3 combines with J gene TRBJ2-5; TRBD1 might be the D (6 bases). Looked up from germline, CDR1 is SGHTA and CDR2 is FQGTGA. Trimming cost V 6 bases and J 5 bases, with 19 bases left between them. CDR3 length equals 15 residues. CDR3 DNA, as far as it was read: TGTGCCAGCAGTTCCCAGGGGCCCGGTGTCGAGACC. Its translation is CASSSQGPGVET. The full-length CDR3 reads as CASSSQGPGVETQYF.

A remark on this clone: The CDR3 end is not reached by the read, which stops 3 residues before it; the germline J gene fills it in. The chain uses TRBV19 and TRBJ2-7; D perhaps matches TRBD2 (5 bases). The length of the CDR3 is 13 residues. CDR1 is LNHDA, CDR2 SQIVND, per germline (reference sequence). V lost 5 bases and J lost 3, with 11 bases in between. The DNA read from the CDR3 is TGTGCCAGTAGTGCTAGCAGATTCTACGAG. Translation gives CASSASRFYE. The entire CDR3 protein reads CASSASRFYEQYF.

About this clone itself: The read gets to within 3 residues of the CDR3 end, and the germline J gene fills in the rest. The rearrangement links TRBV5-6 to TRBJ1-6, with TRBD1 as a possible D gene (5 bases). There are 14 residues in the CDR3. Germline V CDR1 and CDR2: SGHDT, YYEEEE. Trimming shortened V by 4 bases and J by 5 bases, and 10 bases separated the two germline ends. CDR3 loop: CASSPRGDNSPLHF. Incomplete CDR3 DNA: TGTGCCAGCAGCCCCCGGGGGGATAATTCACCC.

Turning to this clone: The read ends 3 residues before the CDR3 terminus; that terminus is restored from the germline J gene. V usage is TRBV18 and J usage is TRBJ2-2, with 10 positions matching TRBD1. The germline CDR1 and CDR2 sequences are KGHSH and LQKENI. This CDR3 has 15 amino acids. The sequenced part of the CDR3 DNA is TGTGCCAGCTCTTCTCAGGGACAGGGGAATGAAAAG. Amino acids: CASSSQGQGNEK. The whole CDR3 is CASSSQGQGNEKLFF.

Concerning this clone: Sequencing ends 3 residues short of the CDR3 end; the germline J gene provides the rest. V and J are TRBV19 and TRBJ2-1; D is perhaps TRBD2 (6 bases). This CDR3 is built from 17 residues. CDR1 is LNHDA and CDR2 is SQIVND in the germline V gene (reference sequence). V shed 7 bases and J shed 0 bases, with 19 bases lying between them. The CDR3 reads CASTRRGSGISYNEQFF. CDR3 DNA (partial): TGTGCCAGTACCAGACGGGGTAGCGGCATCTCCTACAATGAG.

This clone is classed as medium-sized (0.01 to 0.1%) by frequency. The read finishes 3 residues shy of the CDR3 end, and the germline J gene is used to complete it. This chain joins TRBV20-1 and TRBJ1-2; D is unclear. The ends were cut back, 3 bases at V and 5 bases at J, with 7 bases in the middle. The CDR3 contains 11 residues. Germline V CDR1 and CDR2: DFQATT, SNEGSKA (reference sequence). Partial CDR3 DNA: TGCAGTGCTAGCCCCACTTATGGC. The encoded protein is CSASPTYG. The whole CDR3 reads CSASPTYGYTF.

As to this clone: The observed sequence ends 3 residues before the CDR3 terminus, with the missing tail filled in from the germline J gene. The J gene is TRBJ2-3, the V gene TRBV6-1; TRBD1 is a possible D gene (6 bases). This CDR3 has 15 residues. CDR1 is MNHNS and CDR2 is SASEGT in the germline V gene. The covered CDR3 bases are TGTGCCAGCAGTGGCACCCGGGGCAGGGGCCCCACG. Translated, it gives CASSGTRGRGPT. The whole CDR3 sequence is CASSGTRGRGPTQYF.

CDR3 sequence reads: CASSLGGVVSSYEQYF. CDR3 bases read: TGTGCCAGCAGCTTAGGGGGGGTTGTGAGCTCCTACGAG. The chain is built from TRBV7-8 and TRBJ2-7, with D perhaps matching TRBD2 (6 bases). The CDR3 is cut off 3 residues early in the read; its end comes from the germline J gene. Germline V CDR1 and CDR2: SGHVS, FQNEAQ. The CDR3 consists of 16 residues. Trimming left V 1 base short and J 0 bases short, with 13 bases between.

As regards this clone: Coverage ceases 3 residues before the CDR3 finishes, and the germline J gene fills in the end. The chain uses TRBV6-1 and TRBJ1-2, with a weak D call TRBD1 (5 bases). The CDR3 consists of 14 residues. V was clipped by 4 bases and J by 4 bases, with 13 bases between them. In germline, CDR1 is MNHNS, CDR2 SASEGT. The CDR3 DNA, read in part, is TGTGCCAGCAGTGGCGGGGGGGTCATCTATGGC. Translation: CASSGGGVIYG. The whole CDR3 sequence reads CASSGGGVIYGYTF.

On this clone itself: The missing CDR3 end, 3 residues past where the read stops, is filled in from the germline J gene. This sequence joins TRBV5-1 and TRBJ2-3, with 8 bases lining up with TRBD2. The CDR3 extends over 15 amino acids. J lost 2 bases, V lost 3 bases, and 5 bases had no gene match. The germline gives CDR1 SGHRS, CDR2 YFSETQ. CDR3 DNA (partial): TGCGCCAGCAGCTCCGGGGGGGGTTACACAGATACG. Its translation: CASSSGGGYTDT. The CDR3 in its entirety is CASSSGGGYTDTQYF.

The CDR3 loop is CASSMGQGEAFF. CDR3 bases read: TGCGCCAGCAGCATGGGACAGGGAGAA. The genes are TRBV5-1 and TRBJ1-1; 9 bases are shared with TRBD1. The read terminates 3 residues ahead of where the CDR3 ends, so the germline J gene completes it. The CDR3 runs to 12 residues. Germline-derived CDR1 and CDR2 are SGHRS and YFSETQ.

This clone is classed as medium-sized by frequency. Coverage ceases 3 residues before the CDR3 finishes, and the germline J gene fills in the end. This chain uses TRBV28 with TRBJ1-5, with 9 positions matching TRBD1. Per the germline V gene, CDR1 is MDHEN and CDR2 is SYDVKM. Losses at the gene ends were 4 bases for V and 2 bases for J; bases not matched to a gene: 6. The CDR3 consists of 16 residues. The DNA read from the CDR3 is TGTGCCAGCAGTTCACAGGGGGCACGGGGCAATCAGCCC. It translates to CASSSQGARGNQP. The entire CDR3 protein reads CASSSQGARGNQPQHF.

In regard to this clone: The sequence runs out 3 residues before the end of the CDR3; the remainder is reconstructed from the germline J gene. This sequence joins TRBV2 and TRBJ2-7; 7 nucleotides align to TRBD1. Germline CDR1 is SNHLY and CDR2 is FYNNEI. J gave up 3 bases and V 6 bases, and 5 bases lay outside the gene matches. The CDR3 contains 13 residues. CDR3 residues: CASRAGQDYEQYF. The covered CDR3 bases are TGTGCCAGCAGAGCCGGACAGGACTACGAG.

With respect to this clone: Read coverage stops 3 residues before the CDR3 terminus; the germline J gene supplies the remainder. The gene calls are TRBV3-1 (or the pseudogene TRBV3-2) and TRBJ2-7; D gene uncertain. V was clipped by 0 bases and J by 0 bases, with 15 bases between them. Looked up from germline, CDR1 is LGHDT and CDR2 is YNNKEL (reference sequence). The CDR3 is 17 amino acids. Partial CDR3 DNA: TGTGCCAGCAGCCAAGAATCTCGCGGCCATAGCTCCTACGAG. It is translated as CASSQESRGHSSYE. The complete CDR3 reads CASSQESRGHSSYEQYF.